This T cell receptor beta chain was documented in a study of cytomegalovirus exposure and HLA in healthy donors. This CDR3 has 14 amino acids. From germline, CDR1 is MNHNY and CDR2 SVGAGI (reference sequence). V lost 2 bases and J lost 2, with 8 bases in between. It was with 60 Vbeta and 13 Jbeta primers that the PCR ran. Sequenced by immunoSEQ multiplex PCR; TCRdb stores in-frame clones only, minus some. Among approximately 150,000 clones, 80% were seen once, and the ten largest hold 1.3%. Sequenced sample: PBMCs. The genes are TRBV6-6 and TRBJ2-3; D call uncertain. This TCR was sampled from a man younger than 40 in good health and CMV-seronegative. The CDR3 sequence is CASSYGSNTDTQYF. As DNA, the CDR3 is TGTGCCAGCAGTTACGGTAGTAACACAGATACGCAGTATTTT.